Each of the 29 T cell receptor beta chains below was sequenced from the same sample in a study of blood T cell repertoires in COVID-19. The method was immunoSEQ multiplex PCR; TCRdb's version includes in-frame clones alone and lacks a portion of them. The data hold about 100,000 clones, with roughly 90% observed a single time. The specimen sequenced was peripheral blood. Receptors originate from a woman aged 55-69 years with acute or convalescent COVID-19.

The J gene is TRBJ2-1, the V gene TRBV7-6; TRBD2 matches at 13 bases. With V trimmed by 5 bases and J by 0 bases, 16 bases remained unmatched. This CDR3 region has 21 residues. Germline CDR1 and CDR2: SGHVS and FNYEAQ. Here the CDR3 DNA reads TGTGCCAGCAGCCGGACTACCCCGGGACTAGCGGGACTTCCCTCCTACAATGAGCAGTTCTTC. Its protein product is CASSRTTPGLAGLPSYNEQFF.

This CDR3 is CASSLGAGVVNEQFF. DNA of the CDR3: TGTGCCAGCAGCTTAGGGGCGGGAGTTGTCAATGAGCAGTTCTTC. The chain couples TRBV7-9 to TRBJ2-1; TRBD2 matches 7 bases. The CDR3 contains 15 residues. Losses at the gene ends were 1 base for V and 6 bases for J; bases not matched to a gene: 6. Germline-derived CDR1 and CDR2 are SEHNR and FQNEAQ (reference sequence).

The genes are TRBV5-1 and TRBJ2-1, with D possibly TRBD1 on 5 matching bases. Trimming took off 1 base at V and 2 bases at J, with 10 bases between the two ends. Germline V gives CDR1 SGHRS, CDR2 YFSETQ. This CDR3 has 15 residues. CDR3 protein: CASSLLGPTYNEQFF. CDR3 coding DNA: TGCGCCAGCAGCTTGTTGGGGCCGACCTACAATGAGCAGTTCTTC.

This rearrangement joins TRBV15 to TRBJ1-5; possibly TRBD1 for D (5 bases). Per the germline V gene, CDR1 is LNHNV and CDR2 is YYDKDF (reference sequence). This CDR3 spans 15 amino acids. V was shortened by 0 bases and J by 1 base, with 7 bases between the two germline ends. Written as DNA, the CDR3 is TGTGCCACCAGCAGAGACAGGGCGAGCAATCAGCCCCAGCATTTT. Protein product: CATSRDRASNQPQHF.

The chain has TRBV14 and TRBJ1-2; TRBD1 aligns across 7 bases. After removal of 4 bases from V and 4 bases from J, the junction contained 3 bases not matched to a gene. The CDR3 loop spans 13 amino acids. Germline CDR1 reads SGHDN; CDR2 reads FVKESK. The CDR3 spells CASSRGTAYGYTF. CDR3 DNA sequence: TGTGCCAGCAGCCGTGGGACAGCCTATGGCTACACCTTC.

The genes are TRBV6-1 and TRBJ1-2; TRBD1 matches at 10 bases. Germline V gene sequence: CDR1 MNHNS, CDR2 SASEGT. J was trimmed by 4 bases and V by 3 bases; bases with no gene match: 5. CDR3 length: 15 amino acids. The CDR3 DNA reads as TGTGCCAGCAGTGAGACAGGGGGCCTCCTCTATGGCTACACCTTC. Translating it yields CASSETGGLLYGYTF.

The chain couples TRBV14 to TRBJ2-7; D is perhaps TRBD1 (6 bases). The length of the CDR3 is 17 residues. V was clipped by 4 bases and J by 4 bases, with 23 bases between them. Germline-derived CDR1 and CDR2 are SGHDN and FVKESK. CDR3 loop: CASSPPGGHPGEYEQYV. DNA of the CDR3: TGTGCCAGCAGCCCTCCTGGGGGACATCCAGGGGAATACGAGCAGTACGTC.

The CDR3 loop reads CASSLLFPTTGGRNYGYTF. The CDR3 DNA follows: TGTGCCAGCAGCTTGTTATTCCCCACGACGGGGGGGAGGAACTATGGCTACACCTTC. V and J are TRBV5-6 and TRBJ1-2, with a tentative D call TRBD1 (5 bases). Germline V CDR1 and CDR2: SGHDT, YYEEEE. The CDR3 contains 19 residues. V lost 1 base and J lost 2, with 24 bases in between.

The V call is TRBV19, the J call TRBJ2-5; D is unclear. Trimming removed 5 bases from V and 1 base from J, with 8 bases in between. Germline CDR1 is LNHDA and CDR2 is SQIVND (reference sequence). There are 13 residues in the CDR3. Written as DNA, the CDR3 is TGTGCCAGTAGTGAGCTGATCCAAGAGACCCAGTACTTC. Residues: CASSELIQETQYF.

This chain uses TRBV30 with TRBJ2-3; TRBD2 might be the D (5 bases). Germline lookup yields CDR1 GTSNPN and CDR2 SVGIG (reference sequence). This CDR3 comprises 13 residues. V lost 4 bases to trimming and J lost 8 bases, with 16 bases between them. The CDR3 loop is CAWNSPSRVTQYF. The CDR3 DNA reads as TGTGCCTGGAACTCTCCTAGCCGCGTTACGCAGTATTTT.

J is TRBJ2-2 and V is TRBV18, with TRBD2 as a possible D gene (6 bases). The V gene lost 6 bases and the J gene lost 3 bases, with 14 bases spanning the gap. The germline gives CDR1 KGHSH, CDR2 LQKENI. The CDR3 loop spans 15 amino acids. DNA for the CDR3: TGTGCCAGCTCCTCCCGGAGGGCGGACACCGGGGAGCTGTTTTTT. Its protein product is CASSSRRADTGELFF.

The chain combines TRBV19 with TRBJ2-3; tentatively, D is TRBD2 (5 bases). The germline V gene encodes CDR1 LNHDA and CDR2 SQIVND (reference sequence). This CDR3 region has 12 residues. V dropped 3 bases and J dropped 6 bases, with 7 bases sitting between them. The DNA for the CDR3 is TGTGCCAGTAGTATCAAGCGGGATACGCAGTATTTT. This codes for CASSIKRDTQYF.

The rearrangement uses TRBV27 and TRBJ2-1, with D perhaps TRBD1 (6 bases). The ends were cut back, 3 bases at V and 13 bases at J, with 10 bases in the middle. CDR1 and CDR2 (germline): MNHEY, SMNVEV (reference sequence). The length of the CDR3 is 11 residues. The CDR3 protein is CASSFPGHQFF. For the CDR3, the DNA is TGTGCCAGCAGTTTCCCGGGACACCAGTTCTTC.

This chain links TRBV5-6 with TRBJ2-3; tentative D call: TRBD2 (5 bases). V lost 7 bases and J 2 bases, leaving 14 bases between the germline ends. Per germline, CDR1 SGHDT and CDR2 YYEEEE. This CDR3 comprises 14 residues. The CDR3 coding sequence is TGTGCCAGCGGAACCACGGGATTCACAGATACGCAGTATTTT. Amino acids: CASGTTGFTDTQYF.

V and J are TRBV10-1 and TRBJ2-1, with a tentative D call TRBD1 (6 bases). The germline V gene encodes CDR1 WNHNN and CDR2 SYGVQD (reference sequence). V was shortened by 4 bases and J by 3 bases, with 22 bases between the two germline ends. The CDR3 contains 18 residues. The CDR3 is CASSGDRPRGSYYNEQFF. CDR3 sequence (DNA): TGCGCCAGCAGTGGAGACAGGCCACGGGGCTCCTACTACAATGAGCAGTTCTTC.

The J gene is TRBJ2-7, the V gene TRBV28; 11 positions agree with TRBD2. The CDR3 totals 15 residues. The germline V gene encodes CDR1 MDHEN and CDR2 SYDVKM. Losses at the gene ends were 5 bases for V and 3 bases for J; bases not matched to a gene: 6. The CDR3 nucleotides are TGTGCCAGCAGTGTGACTAGCGGGGCGATCTACGAGCAGTACTTC. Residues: CASSVTSGAIYEQYF.

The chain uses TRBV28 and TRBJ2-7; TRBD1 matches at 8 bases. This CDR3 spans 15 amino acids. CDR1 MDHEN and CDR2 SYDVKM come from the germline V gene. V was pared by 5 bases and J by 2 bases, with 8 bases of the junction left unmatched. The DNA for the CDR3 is TGTGCCAGCAGTCTCGCAGGGGGCCCCGCCTACGAGCAGTACTTC. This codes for CASSLAGGPAYEQYF. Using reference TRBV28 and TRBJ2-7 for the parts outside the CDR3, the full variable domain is DVKVTQSSRYLVKRTGEKVFLECVQDMDHENMFWYRQDPGLGLRLIYFSYDVKMKEKGDIPEGYSVSREKKERFSLILESASTNQTSMYLCASSLAGGPAYEQYFGPGTRLTVT.

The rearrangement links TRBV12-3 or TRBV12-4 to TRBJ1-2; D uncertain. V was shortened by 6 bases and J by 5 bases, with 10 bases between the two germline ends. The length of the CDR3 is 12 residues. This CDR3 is CASSLPLYGYTF. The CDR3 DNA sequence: TGTGCCAGCAGCCTTCCTTTATATGGCTACACCTTC.

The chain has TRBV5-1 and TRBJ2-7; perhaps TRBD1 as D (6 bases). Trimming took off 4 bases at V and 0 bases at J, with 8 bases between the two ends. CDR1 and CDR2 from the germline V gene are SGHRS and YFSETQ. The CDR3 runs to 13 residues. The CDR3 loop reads CASSRDNSYEQYV. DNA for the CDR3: TGCGCCAGCAGCCGGGACAACTCCTACGAGCAGTACGTC.

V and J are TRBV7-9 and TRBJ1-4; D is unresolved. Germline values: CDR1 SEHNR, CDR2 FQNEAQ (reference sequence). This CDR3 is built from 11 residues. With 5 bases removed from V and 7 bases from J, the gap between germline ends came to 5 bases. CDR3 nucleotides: TGTGCCAGCAGCCCCGGTGAAAAACTGTTTTTT. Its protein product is CASSPGEKLFF.

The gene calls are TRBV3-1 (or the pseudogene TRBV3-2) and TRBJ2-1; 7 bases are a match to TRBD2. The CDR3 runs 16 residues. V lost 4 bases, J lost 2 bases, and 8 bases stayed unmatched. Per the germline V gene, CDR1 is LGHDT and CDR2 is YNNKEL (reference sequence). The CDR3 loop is CASSPGGLTPYNEQFF. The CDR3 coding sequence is TGTGCCAGCAGCCCGGGGGGACTAACCCCCTACAATGAGCAGTTCTTC.

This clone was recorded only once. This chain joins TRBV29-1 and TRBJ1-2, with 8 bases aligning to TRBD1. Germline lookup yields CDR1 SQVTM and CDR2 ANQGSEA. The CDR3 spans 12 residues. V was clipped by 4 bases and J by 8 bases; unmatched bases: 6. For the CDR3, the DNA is TGCAGCGTTGGGGACAGGTTGCGGGGCTACACCTTC. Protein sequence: CSVGDRLRGYTF.

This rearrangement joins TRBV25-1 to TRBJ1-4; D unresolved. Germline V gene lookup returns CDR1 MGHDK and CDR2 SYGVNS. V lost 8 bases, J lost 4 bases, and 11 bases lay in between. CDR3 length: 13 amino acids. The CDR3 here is CASQTPVNEKLFF. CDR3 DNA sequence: TGTGCCAGCCAGACTCCCGTTAATGAAAAACTGTTTTTT.

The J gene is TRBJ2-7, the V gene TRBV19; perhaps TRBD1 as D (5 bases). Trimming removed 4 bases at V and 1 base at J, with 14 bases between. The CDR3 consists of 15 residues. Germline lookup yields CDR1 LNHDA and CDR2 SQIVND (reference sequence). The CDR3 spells CASSTSYAGSYEQYV. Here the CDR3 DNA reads TGTGCCAGTAGTACGTCCTATGCAGGGTCCTACGAGCAGTACGTC.

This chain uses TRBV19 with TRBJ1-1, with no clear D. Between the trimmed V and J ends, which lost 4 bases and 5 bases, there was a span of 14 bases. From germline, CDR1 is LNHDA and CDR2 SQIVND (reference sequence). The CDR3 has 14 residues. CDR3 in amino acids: CASSTGGRGTEAFF. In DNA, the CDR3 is TGTGCCAGTAGTACCGGCGGGCGGGGAACTGAAGCTTTCTTT.

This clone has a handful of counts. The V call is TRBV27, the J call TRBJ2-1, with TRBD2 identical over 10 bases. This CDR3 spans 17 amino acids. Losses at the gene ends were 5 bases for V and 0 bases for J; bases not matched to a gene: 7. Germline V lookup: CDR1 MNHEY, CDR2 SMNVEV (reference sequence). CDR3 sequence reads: CASSPFPSGSSYNEQFF. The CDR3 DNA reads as TGTGCCAGCAGTCCGTTCCCTAGCGGGAGCTCCTACAATGAGCAGTTCTTC.

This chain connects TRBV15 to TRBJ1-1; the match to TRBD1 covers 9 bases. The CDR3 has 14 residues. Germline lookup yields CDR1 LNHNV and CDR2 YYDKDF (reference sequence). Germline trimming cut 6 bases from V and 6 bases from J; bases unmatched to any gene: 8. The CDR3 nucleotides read TGTGCCACCAGACCGGACAGGGGTTCATCTGAAGCTTTCTTT. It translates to CATRPDRGSSEAFF.

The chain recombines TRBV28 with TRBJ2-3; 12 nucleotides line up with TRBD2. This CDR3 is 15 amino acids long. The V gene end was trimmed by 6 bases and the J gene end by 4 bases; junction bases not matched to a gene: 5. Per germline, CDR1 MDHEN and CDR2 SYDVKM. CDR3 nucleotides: TGTGCCAGCAGCCGACTAGCGGGAGATCCAGATACGCAGTATTTT. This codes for CASSRLAGDPDTQYF.

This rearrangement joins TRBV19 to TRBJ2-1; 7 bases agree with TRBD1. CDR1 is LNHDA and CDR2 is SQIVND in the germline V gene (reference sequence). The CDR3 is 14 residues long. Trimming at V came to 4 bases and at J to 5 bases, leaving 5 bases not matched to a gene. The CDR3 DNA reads TGTGCCAGTAGTACAGGGGGAGAACACAATGAGCAGTTCTTC. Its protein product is CASSTGGEHNEQFF. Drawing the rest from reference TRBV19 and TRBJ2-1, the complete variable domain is DGGITQSPKYLFRKEGQNVTLSCEQNLNHDAMYWYRQDPGQGLRLIYYSQIVNDFQKGDIAEGYSVSREKKESFPLTVTSAQKNPTAFYLCASSTGGEHNEQFFGPGTRLTVL.